These 27 T cell receptor beta chains were all obtained from the same sample, sequenced in a study of blood T cell repertoires in COVID-19 (dated by TCRdb to the early 2020s). The library was produced with the immunoSEQ multiplex PCR assay. TCRdb obtained this table from immuneACCESS and retained in-frame rearrangements with V and J assigned. These tables miss some clones; where compared with another copy, unresolved V genes account for less than half of the shortfall, and the remainder is unexplained. The sample table lists about 50,000 clones, just over 85% of them with a count of one. The top ten clones comprise less than 3% of the sample. The sample was peripheral blood. These receptor sequences come from a woman older than 75 with COVID-19, enrolled during active disease.

The CDR3 DNA reads TGTGCCAGCAGCCTCAGGGCAATCGGTCTGTCTGAAGCTTTCTTT. Translation gives CASSLRAIGLSEAFF. The rearrangement uses TRBV7-9 and TRBJ1-1, with D perhaps TRBD1 (5 bases). V was shortened by 5 bases and J by 6 bases, with 19 bases between the two germline ends. The CDR3 has 15 amino acids. The germline V gene has CDR1 SEHNR and CDR2 FQNEAQ (reference sequence).

This chain joins TRBV5-4 and TRBJ2-2, with 13 bases fitting TRBD2. V dropped 4 bases and J dropped 7; count of bases not matched to a gene: 7. CDR1 and CDR2 (germline): SGHNT, YYREEE (reference sequence). The CDR3 spans 16 residues. In DNA, the CDR3 is TGTGCCAGCAGCAACCGACTAGCGGGAGGTTTCGGGGAGCTGTTTTTT. Protein product: CASSNRLAGGFGELFF.

The chain carries TRBV15 and TRBJ1-5, with D possibly being TRBD1 (5 bases). This CDR3 is 14 amino acids long. Germline CDR1 LNHNV, CDR2 YYDKDF (reference sequence). Trimming cost V 1 base and J 7 bases, with 11 bases left between them. The CDR3 region is CATSRGQPRQPQHF. The CDR3 DNA is TGTGCCACCAGCAGAGGACAGCCTCGACAGCCCCAGCATTTT.

This clone appeared a single time. This chain connects TRBV6-5 to TRBJ1-2, with TRBD1 matching over 10 bases. Germline V gene data show CDR1 as MNHEY and CDR2 as SVGAGI. V dropped 7 bases and J dropped 5; count of bases not matched to a gene: 10. The CDR3 has 15 residues. The CDR3 sequence is CASTPRQGASYGYTF. In nucleotides, the CDR3 is TGTGCCAGCACCCCCAGACAGGGGGCGTCTTATGGCTACACCTTC.

The chain joins TRBV10-2 to TRBJ2-7; 10 bases align to TRBD1. This CDR3 region has 14 residues. J lost 5 bases, V lost 6 bases, and 7 bases had no gene match. The germline CDR1 and CDR2 sequences are WSHSY and SAAADI. CDR3 coding DNA: TGCGCCAGCAGATACGGGACAGGGGTCCACGAGCAGTACTTC. Its translation is CASRYGTGVHEQYF.

This chain uses TRBV28 with TRBJ1-5; D gene ambiguous. V was clipped by 2 bases and J by 4 bases, with 12 bases between them. Germline-derived CDR1 and CDR2 are MDHEN and SYDVKM. The length of the CDR3 is 15 residues. The CDR3 coding sequence is TGTGCCAGCAGTTTAGAGGACTCGACAAATCAGCCCCAGCATTTT. The encoded protein is CASSLEDSTNQPQHF.

V usage is TRBV7-6 and J usage is TRBJ2-7; a weak D match, TRBD2 (6 bases). V was shortened by 1 base and J by 3 bases, with 13 bases between the two germline ends. Germline assignment: CDR1 SGHVS and CDR2 FNYEAQ. The CDR3 contains 15 residues. The DNA of the CDR3 is TGTGCCAGCAGCTTAGAAGGAGGGGTTTACTACGAGCAGTACTTC. This gives the protein CASSLEGGVYYEQYF. The complete variable domain, with remaining parts taken from reference TRBV7-6 and TRBJ2-7, reads GAGVSQSPRYKVTKRGQDVALRCDPISGHVSLYWYRQALGQGPEFLTYFNYEAQQDKSGLPNDRFSAERPEGSISTLTIQRTEQRDSAMYRCASSLEGGVYYEQYFGPGTRLTVT.

CDR3 sequence: CASSSGGTAWQTQYF. The CDR3 nucleotides read TGCGCCAGCAGCTCGGGAGGGACAGCTTGGCAGACCCAGTACTTC. The chain carries TRBV5-1 and TRBJ2-5, with a possible D match to TRBD2 (8 bases). V dropped 3 bases and J dropped 6 bases, with 18 bases sitting between them. Germline V gene sequence: CDR1 SGHRS, CDR2 YFSETQ. This CDR3 is built from 15 residues.

The chain employs TRBV5-5 and TRBJ2-5, with D possibly being TRBD2 (5 bases). The CDR3 covers 17 residues. V gave up 0 bases and J gave up 2 bases, with 17 bases separating them. Germline V gene data show CDR1 as SGHKS and CDR2 as YYEKEE (reference sequence). CDR3 loop: CASSLGAGTSKQETQYF. CDR3 sequence (DNA): TGTGCCAGCAGCTTGGGGGCCGGAACTAGTAAACAAGAGACCCAGTACTTC. Full variable domain (outside the CDR3, taken from reference TRBV5-5 and TRBJ2-5): DAGVTQSPTHLIKTRGQQVTLRCSPISGHKSVSWYQQVLGQGPQFIFQYYEKEERGRGNFPDRFSARQFPNYSSELNVNALLLGDSALYLCASSLGAGTSKQETQYFGPGTRLLVL.

V gene TRBV7-9 combines with J gene TRBJ2-7, with a weak D call TRBD2 (7 bases). Trimming stripped 4 bases from V and 4 bases from J, with 14 bases between. The CDR3 covers 14 residues. From germline, CDR1 is SEHNR and CDR2 FQNEAQ (reference sequence). The CDR3 nucleotides are TGTGCCAGCAGCTCCCAAGGGGGGGGATACGAGCAGTACTTC. Its translation: CASSSQGGGYEQYF.

This chain links TRBV5-1 with TRBJ2-1; 14 nucleotides agree with TRBD2. Germline-derived CDR1 and CDR2 are SGHRS and YFSETQ. The CDR3 runs 17 residues. V shed 2 bases and J 8 bases; nucleotides not matched to a gene: 9. CDR3 sequence reads: CASSLNPGLAGVDEQFF. CDR3 nucleotide sequence: TGCGCCAGCAGCTTAAACCCGGGACTAGCGGGAGTTGATGAGCAGTTCTTC.

V is TRBV28 and J is TRBJ1-1, with D perhaps TRBD1 (6 bases). The CDR3 is 15 amino acids. In germline, CDR1 is MDHEN, CDR2 SYDVKM. Trimming removed 5 bases from V and 1 base from J, with 14 bases in between. CDR3: CASSELDSQNTEAFF. The DNA of the CDR3 is TGTGCCAGCAGTGAGCTGGACAGCCAGAACACTGAAGCTTTCTTT. Based on the CDR3 plus reference TRBV28 and TRBJ1-1, the full variable domain is DVKVTQSSRYLVKRTGEKVFLECVQDMDHENMFWYRQDPGLGLRLIYFSYDVKMKEKGDIPEGYSVSREKKERFSLILESASTNQTSMYLCASSELDSQNTEAFFGQGTRLTVV.

The rearrangement links TRBV19 to TRBJ1-4; the D gene is possibly TRBD1 (5 bases). V dropped 5 bases and J dropped 5 bases, with 15 bases sitting between them. The CDR3 spans 15 residues. CDR1 is LNHDA, CDR2 SQIVND, per germline (reference sequence). The CDR3 here is CASSPQLRGNEKLFF. CDR3 DNA sequence: TGTGCCAGTAGTCCCCAGCTAAGGGGCAATGAAAAACTGTTTTTT.

This clone has just a few counts. The V call is TRBV7-6, the J call TRBJ2-7; 10 nucleotides match TRBD2. Germline values: CDR1 SGHVS, CDR2 FNYEAQ. The CDR3 is 18 residues long. After removal of 2 bases from V and 2 bases from J, the junction contained 12 bases not matched to a gene. CDR3 nucleotides: TGTGCCAGCAGCTTATTCGGCCCTAGCGGGAGAGCTACCTACGAGCAGTACTTC. This translates into CASSLFGPSGRATYEQYF.

The V and J genes are TRBV9 and TRBJ2-7; tentative D call: TRBD2 (5 bases). CDR1 is SGDLS, CDR2 YYNGEE, per germline. The CDR3 is 15 amino acids. Trimming took 0 bases from V and 6 from J, leaving 16 bases between them. This CDR3 is CASSVVGSGVFEQYF. In DNA form, the CDR3 reads TGTGCCAGCAGCGTAGTGGGATCCGGGGTGTTCGAGCAGTACTTC.

This clone was counted a single time. This chain connects TRBV6-5 to TRBJ2-3; 14 bases are a match to TRBD2. The junction had 2 bases not matched to a gene; V was cut back by 6 bases and J by 3 bases. CDR1 and CDR2 from the germline V gene are MNHEY and SVGAGI. This CDR3 region has 15 residues. As DNA, the CDR3 is TGTGCCAGCAGGGGACTAGCGGGAGCGACAGATACGCAGTATTTT. Translating it yields CASRGLAGATDTQYF.

This clone was recorded once. The rearrangement uses TRBV6-5 and TRBJ1-2; D gene ambiguous. The CDR3 is 14 amino acids. Trimming removed 0 bases at V and 6 bases at J, with 11 bases between. The germline V gene encodes CDR1 MNHEY and CDR2 SVGAGI. DNA of the CDR3: TGTGCCAGCAGTTACTCGAGAGGCACGAATGGCTACACCTTC. Translated: CASSYSRGTNGYTF.

The rearrangement links TRBV27 to TRBJ2-5, with D tentatively TRBD2 (5 bases). Trimming removed 8 bases at V and 4 bases at J, with 14 bases between. Looked up from germline, CDR1 is MNHEY and CDR2 is SMNVEV (reference sequence). The CDR3 has 13 residues. For the CDR3, the DNA is TGTGCCAGCCGCGTCATGGGGAGAGAGACCCAGTACTTC. This translates into CASRVMGRETQYF.

The V and J genes are TRBV18 and TRBJ1-2; 10 nucleotides align to TRBD1. The CDR3 spans 14 residues. The V gene end was trimmed by 0 bases and the J gene end by 5 bases; junction bases not matched to a gene: 0. Germline CDR1 and CDR2: KGHSH and LQKENI. CDR3 bases: TGTGCCAGCTCACCACCGGGACAGGGGTATGGCTACACCTTC. Translated: CASSPPGQGYGYTF.

Points on this clone: The junction does not match germline at one end; this may be a read error. Other DNA sequences in this sample translate to the same CDR3. The rearrangement joins TRBV7-7 to TRBJ2-1, with D perhaps TRBD2 (6 bases). This CDR3 is built from 13 residues. CDR1 SSHAT and CDR2 FNYEAQ come from the germline V gene (reference sequence). CDR3 protein: CASSLGLYNEQFF. The CDR3 nucleotides read TGTGCTAGCAGCCTGGGACTCTACAATGAGCAGTTCTTC.

The J gene is TRBJ1-2, the V gene TRBV10-3, with 10 bases that match TRBD1. Losses at the gene ends were 2 bases for V and 3 bases for J; bases not matched to a gene: 6. Germline V gene lookup returns CDR1 ENHRY and CDR2 SYGVKD. This CDR3 has 16 residues. In DNA, the CDR3 is TGTGCCATCAGTGAGGGGGGGACAGGGGAGGACTATGGCTACACCTTC. This encodes CAISEGGTGEDYGYTF.

V usage is TRBV4-1 and J usage is TRBJ1-5; 7 bases match TRBD1. CDR1 is MGHRA, CDR2 YSYEKL, per germline. Germline trimming cut 4 bases from V and 0 bases from J; bases unmatched to any gene: 9. The CDR3 spans 17 residues. The DNA for the CDR3 is TGCGCCAGCAGCCGAGGGGACGGGACAGATAGCAATCAGCCCCAGCATTTT. Translation gives CASSRGDGTDSNQPQHF.

This chain joins TRBV11-3 and TRBJ2-1; TRBD2 agrees at 8 bases. This CDR3 is built from 15 residues. Germline V gives CDR1 SGHNT, CDR2 YENEEA. J lost 7 bases, V lost 5 bases, and 10 bases had no gene match. The CDR3 DNA reads as TGTGCCAGCAGCGTGAATCCGGGACTAGATAATGAGCAGTTCTTC. The encoded protein is CASSVNPGLDNEQFF.

This chain connects TRBV29-1 to TRBJ2-3; 12 nucleotides line up with TRBD2. Germline trimming cut 6 bases from V and 6 bases from J; bases unmatched to any gene: 7. Looked up from germline, CDR1 is SQVTM and CDR2 is ANQGSEA. This CDR3 is 14 amino acids long. The CDR3 reads CSVALAGGRDTQYF. CDR3 nucleotides: TGCAGCGTCGCACTAGCGGGGGGCCGTGATACGCAGTATTTT.

This CDR3 reads CASSNQPLYNSPLHF. For the CDR3, the DNA is TGTGCCAGTAGTAACCAACCACTCTATAATTCACCCCTCCACTTT. This chain uses TRBV19 with TRBJ1-6, with D unresolved. CDR1 LNHDA and CDR2 SQIVND come from the germline V gene (reference sequence). The CDR3 loop spans 15 amino acids. Trimming removed 4 bases at V and 3 bases at J, with 10 bases between.

The rearrangement links TRBV19 to TRBJ2-1; tentative D call: TRBD1 (6 bases). Trimming left V 6 bases short and J 5 bases short, with 14 bases between. The CDR3 totals 14 residues. The germline gives CDR1 LNHDA, CDR2 SQIVND (reference sequence). CDR3 protein: CASRRRTANNEQFF. The CDR3 coding sequence is TGTGCCAGTAGGCGACGGACAGCCAACAATGAGCAGTTCTTC.

The chain uses TRBV7-9 and TRBJ1-2, with D maybe TRBD1 (6 bases). Per germline, CDR1 SEHNR and CDR2 FQNEAQ (reference sequence). The V end lost 5 bases, the J end lost 6 bases, and 10 bases lay between the germline ends. This CDR3 is built from 12 residues. CDR3 protein: CASSPTGHGYTF. The CDR3 bases are TGTGCCAGCAGCCCCACAGGGCATGGCTACACCTTC.